Below, one T cell receptor (beta chain) is given with its context. Antigen: not known. This specimen belongs to a study of cytomegalovirus exposure and HLA in healthy donors. The donors were part of the approximately 120-subject validation cohort, which stood apart from the approximately 700-subject first cohort. Whole-study results and caveats: Cytomegalovirus-associated TCR beta chains were listed, numbering approximately 150. Most TCR sequences were seen very rarely across donors, but some public TCRs occurred in many. CMV antigen specificity was confirmed in vitro for a few CMV-associated chains.

Measured with immunoSEQ multiplex PCR; TCRdb has only the in-frame clones, and not every one. The data show about 300,000 clones, with around 87% seen just once and 0.92% held by the top ten. The receptor comes from a woman aged 18-35 years in good health and CMV-seronegative. The sequencing sample was made of PBMCs.

CDR3 in DNA: TGCGCCAGCAGTAGATTAGCGGGGAGCTCCTACAATGAGCAGTTCTTC. Its translation: CASSRLAGSSYNEQFF. V is TRBV10-1 and J is TRBJ2-1, with 8 positions matching TRBD2. In germline, CDR1 is WNHNN, CDR2 SYGVQD (reference sequence). The CDR3 loop spans 16 amino acids. The V and J ends lost 5 bases and 0 bases, in that order; junction bases with no gene match: 6.